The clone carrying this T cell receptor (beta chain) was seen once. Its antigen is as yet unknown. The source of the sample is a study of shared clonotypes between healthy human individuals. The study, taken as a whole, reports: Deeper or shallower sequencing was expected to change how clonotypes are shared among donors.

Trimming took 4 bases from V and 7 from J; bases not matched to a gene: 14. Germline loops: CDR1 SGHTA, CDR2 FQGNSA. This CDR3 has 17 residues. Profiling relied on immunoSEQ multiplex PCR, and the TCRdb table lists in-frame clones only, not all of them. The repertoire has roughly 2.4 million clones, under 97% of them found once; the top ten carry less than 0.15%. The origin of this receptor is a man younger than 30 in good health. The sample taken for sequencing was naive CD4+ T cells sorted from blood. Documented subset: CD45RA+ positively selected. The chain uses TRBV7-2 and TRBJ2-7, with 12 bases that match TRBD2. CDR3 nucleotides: TGTGCCAGCAGCTCTGGGACTAGCGGGTACAGTATGGGGGAGCAGTACTTC. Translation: CASSSGTSGYSMGEQYF.